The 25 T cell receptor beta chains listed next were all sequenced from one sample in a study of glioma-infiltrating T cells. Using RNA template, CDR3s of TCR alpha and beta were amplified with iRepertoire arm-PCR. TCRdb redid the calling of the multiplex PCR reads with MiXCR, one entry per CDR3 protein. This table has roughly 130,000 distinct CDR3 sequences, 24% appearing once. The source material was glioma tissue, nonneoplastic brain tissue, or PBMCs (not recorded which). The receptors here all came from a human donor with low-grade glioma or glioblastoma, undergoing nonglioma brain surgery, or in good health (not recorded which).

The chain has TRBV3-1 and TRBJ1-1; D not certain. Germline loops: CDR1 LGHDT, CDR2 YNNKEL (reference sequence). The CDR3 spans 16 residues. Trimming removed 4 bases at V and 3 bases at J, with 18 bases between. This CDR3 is CASSPRFGRGYTEAFF. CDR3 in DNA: TGTGCCAGCAGCCCCCGTTTTGGTCGGGGTTACACTGAAGCTTTCTTT.

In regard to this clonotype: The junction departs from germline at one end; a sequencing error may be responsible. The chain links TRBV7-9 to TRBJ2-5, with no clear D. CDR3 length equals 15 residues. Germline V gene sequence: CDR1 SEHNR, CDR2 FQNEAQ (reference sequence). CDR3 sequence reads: CTSSLLVIPQETQYF. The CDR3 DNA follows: TGTACCAGCAGCTTATTGGTCATCCCCCAAGAGACCCAGTACTTC.

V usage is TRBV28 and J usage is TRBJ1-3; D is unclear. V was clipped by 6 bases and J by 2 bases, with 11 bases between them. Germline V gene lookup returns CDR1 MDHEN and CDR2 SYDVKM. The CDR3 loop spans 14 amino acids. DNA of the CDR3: TGTGCCAGCAGCCCCCCCCGCCCTGGAAACACCATATATTTT. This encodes CASSPPRPGNTIYF.

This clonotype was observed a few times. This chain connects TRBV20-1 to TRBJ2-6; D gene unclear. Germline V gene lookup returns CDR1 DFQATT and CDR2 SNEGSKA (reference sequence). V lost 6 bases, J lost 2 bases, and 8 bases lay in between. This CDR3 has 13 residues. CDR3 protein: CSASSAGANVLTF. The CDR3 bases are TGCAGTGCGTCCTCTGCTGGGGCCAACGTCCTGACTTTC.

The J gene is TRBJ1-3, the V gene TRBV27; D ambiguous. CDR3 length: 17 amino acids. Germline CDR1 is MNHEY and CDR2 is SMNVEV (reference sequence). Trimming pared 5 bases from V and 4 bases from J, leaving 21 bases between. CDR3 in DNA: TGTGCCAGCAGTCACTCTCAGGCATCTGGATGGGGAAACACCATATATTTT. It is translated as CASSHSQASGWGNTIYF.

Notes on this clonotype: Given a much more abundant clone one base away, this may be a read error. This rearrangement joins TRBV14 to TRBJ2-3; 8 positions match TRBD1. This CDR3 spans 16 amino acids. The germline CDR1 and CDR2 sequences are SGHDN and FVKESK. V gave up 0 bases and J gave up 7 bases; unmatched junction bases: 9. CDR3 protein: CASSQEGRGQMNTQYF. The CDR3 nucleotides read TGTGCCAGCAGCCAAGAGGGCAGGGGGCAGATGAATACGCAGTATTTT.

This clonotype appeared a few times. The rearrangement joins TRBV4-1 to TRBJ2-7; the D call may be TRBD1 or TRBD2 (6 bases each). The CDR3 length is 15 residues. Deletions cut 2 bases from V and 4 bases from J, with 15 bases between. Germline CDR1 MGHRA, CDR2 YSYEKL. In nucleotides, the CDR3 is TGCGCCAGCAGCCAAACCCCGGGGGCCCTTTACGAGCAGTACGTC. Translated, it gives CASSQTPGALYEQYV.

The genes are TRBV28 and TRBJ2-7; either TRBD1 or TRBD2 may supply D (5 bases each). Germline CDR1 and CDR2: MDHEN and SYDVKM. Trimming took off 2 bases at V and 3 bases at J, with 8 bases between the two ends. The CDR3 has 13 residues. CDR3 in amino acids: CASSLRDGYEQYV. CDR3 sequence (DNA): TGTGCCAGCAGTTTAAGGGACGGCTACGAGCAGTACGTC.

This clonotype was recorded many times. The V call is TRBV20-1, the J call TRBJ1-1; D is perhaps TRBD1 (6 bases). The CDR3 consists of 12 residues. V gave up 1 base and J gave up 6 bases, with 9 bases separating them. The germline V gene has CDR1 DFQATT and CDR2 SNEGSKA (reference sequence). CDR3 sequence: CSARGQVAEAFF. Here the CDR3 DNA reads TGCAGTGCTAGAGGACAGGTAGCTGAAGCTTTCTTT.

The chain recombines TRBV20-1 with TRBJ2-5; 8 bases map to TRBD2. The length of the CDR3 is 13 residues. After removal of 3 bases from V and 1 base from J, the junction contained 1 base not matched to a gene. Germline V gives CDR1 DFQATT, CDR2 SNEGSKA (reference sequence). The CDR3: CSASGGVQETQYF. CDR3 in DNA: TGCAGTGCTAGCGGGGGGGTCCAAGAGACCCAGTACTTC.

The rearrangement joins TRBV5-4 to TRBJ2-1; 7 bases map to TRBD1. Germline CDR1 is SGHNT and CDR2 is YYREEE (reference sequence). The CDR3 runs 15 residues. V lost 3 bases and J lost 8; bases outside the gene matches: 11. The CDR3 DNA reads TGTGCCAGCAGCTCTCCCGACAAAGACAGGGATGAGCAGTTCTTC. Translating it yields CASSSPDKDRDEQFF.

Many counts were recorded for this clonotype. CDR3 nucleotides: TGTGCCAGCAGTTTATCTGGGTACCACGAGCAGTACGTC. It yields the protein CASSLSGYHEQYV. This chain connects TRBV27 to TRBJ2-7; no definite D call. V was clipped by 0 bases and J by 5 bases, with 8 bases between them. The CDR3 totals 13 residues. Germline V gene sequence: CDR1 MNHEY, CDR2 SMNVEV (reference sequence).

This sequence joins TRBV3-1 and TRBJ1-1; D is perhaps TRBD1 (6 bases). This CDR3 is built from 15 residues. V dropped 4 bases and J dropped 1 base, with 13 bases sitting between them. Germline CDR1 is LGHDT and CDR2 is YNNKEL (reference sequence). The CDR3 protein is CASSPWGTQNTEAFF. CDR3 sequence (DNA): TGTGCCAGCAGCCCCTGGGGGACACAGAACACTGAAGCTTTCTTT.

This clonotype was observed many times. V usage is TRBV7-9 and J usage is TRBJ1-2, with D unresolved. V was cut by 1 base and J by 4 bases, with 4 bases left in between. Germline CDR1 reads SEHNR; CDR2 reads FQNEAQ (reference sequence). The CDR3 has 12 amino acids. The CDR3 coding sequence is TGTGCCAGCAGCTTAGGAGCCTATGGCTACACCTTC. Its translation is CASSLGAYGYTF. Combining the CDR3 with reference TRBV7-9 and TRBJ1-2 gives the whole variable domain DTGVSQNPRHKITKRGQNVTFRCDPISEHNRLYWYRQTLGQGPEFLTYFQNEAQLEKSRLLSDRFSAERPKGSFSTLEIQRTEQGDSAMYLCASSLGAYGYTFGSGTRLTVV.

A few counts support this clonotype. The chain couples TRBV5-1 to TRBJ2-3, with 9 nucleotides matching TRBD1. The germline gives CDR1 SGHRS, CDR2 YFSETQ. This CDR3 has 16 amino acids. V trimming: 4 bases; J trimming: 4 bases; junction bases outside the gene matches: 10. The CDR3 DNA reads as TGCGCCAGCAGCATAGCCGGGACAGGGAACCCAGATACGCAGTATTTT. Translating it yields CASSIAGTGNPDTQYF.

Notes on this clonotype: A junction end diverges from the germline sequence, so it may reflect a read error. The CDR3 loop reads CASRLLAGGIYNEQFF. CDR3 DNA sequence: TGTGCCAGCAGACTTCTAGCGGGGGGGATTTACAATGAGCAATTCTTC. The chain uses TRBV7-9 and TRBJ2-1; TRBD2 agrees at 12 bases. The length of the CDR3 is 16 residues. Germline CDR1 reads SEHNR; CDR2 reads FQNEAQ (reference sequence).

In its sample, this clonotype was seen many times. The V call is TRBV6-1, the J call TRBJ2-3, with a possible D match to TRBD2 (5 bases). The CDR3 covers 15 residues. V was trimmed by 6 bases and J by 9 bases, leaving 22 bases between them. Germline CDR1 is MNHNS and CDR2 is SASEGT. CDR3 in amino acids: CASSLDGLHRGTQYF. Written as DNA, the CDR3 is TGTGCCAGCAGCCTCGACGGACTCCATAGAGGGACGCAGTATTTT.

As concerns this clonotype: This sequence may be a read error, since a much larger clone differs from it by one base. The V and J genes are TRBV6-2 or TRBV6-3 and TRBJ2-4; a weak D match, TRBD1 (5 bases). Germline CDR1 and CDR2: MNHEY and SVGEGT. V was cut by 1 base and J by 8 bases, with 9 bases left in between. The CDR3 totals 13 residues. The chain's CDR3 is CASSYWGRDIQYF. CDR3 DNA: TGTGCCAGCAGTTACTGGGGCCGGGACATTCAGTACTTC.

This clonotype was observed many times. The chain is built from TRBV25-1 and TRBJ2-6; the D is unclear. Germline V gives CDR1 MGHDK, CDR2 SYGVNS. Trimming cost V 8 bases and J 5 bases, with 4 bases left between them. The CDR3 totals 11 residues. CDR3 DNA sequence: TGTGCCAGCTACCGGGCCAACGTCCTGACTTTC. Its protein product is CASYRANVLTF.

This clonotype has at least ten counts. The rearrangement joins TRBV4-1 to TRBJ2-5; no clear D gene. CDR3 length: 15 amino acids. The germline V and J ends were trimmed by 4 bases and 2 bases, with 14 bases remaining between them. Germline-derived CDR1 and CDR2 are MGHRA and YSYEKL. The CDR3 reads CASSRNGHEQETQYF. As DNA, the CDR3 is TGCGCCAGCAGCCGGAACGGCCACGAACAAGAGACCCAGTACTTC.

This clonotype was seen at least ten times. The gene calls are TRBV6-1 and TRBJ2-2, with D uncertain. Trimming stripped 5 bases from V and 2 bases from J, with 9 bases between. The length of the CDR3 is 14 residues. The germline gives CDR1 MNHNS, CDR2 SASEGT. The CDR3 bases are TGTGCCAGCAGTTATACAGTAAACACCGGGGAGCTGTTTTTT. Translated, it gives CASSYTVNTGELFF.

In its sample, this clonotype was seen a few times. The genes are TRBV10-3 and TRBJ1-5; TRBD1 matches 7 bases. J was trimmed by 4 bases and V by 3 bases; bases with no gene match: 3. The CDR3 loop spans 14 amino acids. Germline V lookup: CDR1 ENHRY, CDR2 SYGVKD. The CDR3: CAISEQGPNQPQHF. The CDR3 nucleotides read TGTGCCATCAGTGAACAGGGGCCTAATCAGCCCCAGCATTTT.

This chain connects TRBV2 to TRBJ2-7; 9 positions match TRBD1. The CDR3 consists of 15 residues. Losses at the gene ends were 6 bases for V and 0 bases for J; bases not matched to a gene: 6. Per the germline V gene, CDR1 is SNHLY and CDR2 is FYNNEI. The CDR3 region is CASSRDRESSYEQYV. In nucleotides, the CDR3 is TGTGCCAGCAGCCGGGACAGGGAAAGCTCCTACGAGCAGTACGTC.

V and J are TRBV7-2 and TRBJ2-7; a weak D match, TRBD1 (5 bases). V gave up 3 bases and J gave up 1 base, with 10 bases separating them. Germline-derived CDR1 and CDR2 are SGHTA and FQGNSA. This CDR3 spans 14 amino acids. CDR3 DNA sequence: TGTGCCAGCAGCTTGGGGCCTGCGTCCTACGAGCAGTACGTC. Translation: CASSLGPASYEQYV.

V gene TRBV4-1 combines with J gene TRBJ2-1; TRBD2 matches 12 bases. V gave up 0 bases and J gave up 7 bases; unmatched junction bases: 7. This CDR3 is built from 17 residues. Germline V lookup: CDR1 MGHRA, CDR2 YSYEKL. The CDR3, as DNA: TGCGCCAGCAGCCAAGATTGGCCTAGCGGGGGGGCAAATGAGCAGTTCTTC. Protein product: CASSQDWPSGGANEQFF.